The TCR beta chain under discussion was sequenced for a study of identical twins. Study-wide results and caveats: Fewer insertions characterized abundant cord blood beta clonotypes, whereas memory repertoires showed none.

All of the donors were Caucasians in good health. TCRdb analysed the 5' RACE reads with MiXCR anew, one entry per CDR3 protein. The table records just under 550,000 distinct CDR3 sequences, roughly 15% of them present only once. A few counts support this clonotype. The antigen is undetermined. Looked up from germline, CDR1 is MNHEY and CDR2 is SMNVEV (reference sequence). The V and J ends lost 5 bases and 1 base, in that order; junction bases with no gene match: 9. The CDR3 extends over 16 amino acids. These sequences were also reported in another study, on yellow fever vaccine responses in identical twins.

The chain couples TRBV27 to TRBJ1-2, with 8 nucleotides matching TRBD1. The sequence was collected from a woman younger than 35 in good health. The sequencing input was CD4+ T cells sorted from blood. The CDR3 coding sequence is TGTGCCAGCAGTCGATTCGCCGACAGGGGTAACTATGGCTACACCTTC. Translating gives CASSRFADRGNYGYTF.